This T cell receptor beta chain was recorded in a study of T cell repertoires in aging, cancer and after chemotherapy. Background on the study: The whole study produced a dataset of around 9 million TCR reads. Findings and limits, study-wide: In each cancer cohort, median generation probability increased across chemotherapy, suggesting thymic output rebounded. Untreated cancer patients had significantly lower blood TCR diversity than age-matched healthy donors.

Peripheral blood genomic DNA, not sorted cells or RNA, was the template. This clonotype has just a few counts. Its target is unknown. Multiplex touch-down PCR with TRB-A/B primers amplified rearranged V-D-J TRB sequences. One entry per CDR3 protein, called by TCRdb with MiXCR from the multiplex PCR reads. The sample lists roughly 8,000 distinct CDR3 sequences, roughly 37% occurring once. The V end lost 5 bases, the J end lost 5 bases, and 21 bases lay between the germline ends. Germline CDR1 MNHNY, CDR2 SVGAGI (reference sequence). The CDR3 has 16 amino acids. This clonotype originated in a human donor in good health. Sequenced material: blood. The V call is TRBV6-6, the J call TRBJ2-5; the D gene is possibly TRBD1 (5 bases). CDR3 sequence: CASSDPPGSGWETQYF. CDR3 nucleotide sequence: TGTGCCAGCAGTGACCCACCCGGGTCAGGGTGGGAGACCCAGTACTTC.